The entry that follows covers one T cell receptor (beta chain) sequence. The data were obtained in a study of T-cell reconstitution after alpha-beta-depleted transplantation in children. Germline V gene sequence: CDR1 SGHTA, CDR2 FQGNSA. This CDR3 region has 14 residues. Trimming pared 2 bases from V and 2 bases from J, leaving 4 bases between. TCRbeta library preparation incorporated unique molecular identifiers. TCRdb reanalysed the PCR reads using MiXCR and keeps one entry per CDR3 protein. The profile shows approximately 640,000 distinct CDR3 sequences, over 15% of them singletons. The TCR comes from a human donor who donated a stem cell graft to a child with acute myeloid leukemia. Sample: PBMCs from the stem cell graft donor, taken from the stem cell graft. This rearrangement joins TRBV7-2 to TRBJ2-6; no clear D. The DNA of the CDR3 is TGTGCCAGCAGCTTATCGGCTGGGGCCAACGTCCTGACTTTC. Its protein product is CASSLSAGANVLTF.